This T cell receptor (beta chain) appears in the sequencing data of a study of spatial heterogeneity in lung cancer. Study in general: The library had UMIs, and each TCR and UMI pair averaged more than ten raw reads.

A single record per CDR3 protein comes from TCRdb applying MiXCR to the 5' RACE reads. The repertoire consists of fewer than 9,000 distinct CDR3 sequences, with 6.5% to 8% occurring once and the leading ten covering roughly 30%. The time point: sample taken at primary tumor resection. The input material, whole RNA from tumor, nontumor lung or frozen PBMC, was sequenced unsorted. This CDR3 has 14 amino acids. CDR1 and CDR2 (germline): MNHEY, SVGEGT. V shed 7 bases, J shed 3 bases, and the junction held 8 bases outside the gene matches. Sequences were derived from PBMCs, sampled at surgery. This TCR was sampled from a female donor with early-stage non-small cell lung cancer. The chain employs TRBV6-2 or TRBV6-3 and TRBJ2-7; 8 bases align to TRBD1. The CDR3 region is CASTTRTGSYEQYF. The CDR3 region has the DNA TGTGCCAGCACGACCAGGACAGGGAGCTACGAGCAGTACTTC.